One and the same sample provided the 4 T cell receptor beta chains below, sequenced in a study of T cells after yellow fever vaccination. TCRdb reprocessed the 5' RACE reads with MiXCR, giving one entry per CDR3 protein. The data contain about 170,000 distinct CDR3 sequences, approximately 6.2% of them singletons. Sample: CD4+ T cells sorted from PBMCs, taken on the day of the first yellow fever vaccination. These receptor sequences come from a man aged 18 to 29 who received the YFV17D yellow fever vaccine.

The rearrangement joins TRBV4-2 to TRBJ2-5; tentative D call: TRBD2 (5 bases). This CDR3 region has 13 residues. Trimming cost V 1 base and J 5 bases, with 8 bases left between them. Germline V CDR1 and CDR2: LGHNA, YNFKEQ. The CDR3 nucleotides read TGTGCCAGCAGCCAAGGGGAGATGGAGACCCAGTACTTC. Its translation: CASSQGEMETQYF.

This clonotype was counted many times. V and J are TRBV4-1 and TRBJ1-3, with no clear D. The CDR3 is made up of 14 amino acids. Trimming took off 2 bases at V and 4 bases at J, with 9 bases between the two ends. CDR1 MGHRA and CDR2 YSYEKL come from the germline V gene. The CDR3 DNA reads as TGCGCCAGCAGCCAACCCACACAGGGAAACACCATATATTTT. This codes for CASSQPTQGNTIYF.

The rearrangement links TRBV11-2 to TRBJ1-2; maybe TRBD1 (6 bases). The germline CDR1 and CDR2 sequences are SGHAT and FQNNGV. V lost 4 bases and J 2 bases, leaving 14 bases between the germline ends. The CDR3 loop spans 15 amino acids. In nucleotides, the CDR3 is TGTGCCAGCAGCTCATACACAGGGAACAACTATGGCTACACCTTC. This encodes CASSSYTGNNYGYTF.

There are many counts of this clonotype. The rearrangement uses TRBV5-1 and TRBJ2-3, with 7 bases identical to TRBD2. V trimming: 3 bases; J trimming: 3 bases; junction bases outside the gene matches: 10. CDR3 length: 16 amino acids. CDR1 is SGHRS and CDR2 is YFSETQ in the germline V gene. CDR3 protein: CASSWQGGRATDTQYF. CDR3 nucleotides: TGCGCCAGCAGCTGGCAGGGCGGGAGAGCAACAGATACGCAGTATTTT.